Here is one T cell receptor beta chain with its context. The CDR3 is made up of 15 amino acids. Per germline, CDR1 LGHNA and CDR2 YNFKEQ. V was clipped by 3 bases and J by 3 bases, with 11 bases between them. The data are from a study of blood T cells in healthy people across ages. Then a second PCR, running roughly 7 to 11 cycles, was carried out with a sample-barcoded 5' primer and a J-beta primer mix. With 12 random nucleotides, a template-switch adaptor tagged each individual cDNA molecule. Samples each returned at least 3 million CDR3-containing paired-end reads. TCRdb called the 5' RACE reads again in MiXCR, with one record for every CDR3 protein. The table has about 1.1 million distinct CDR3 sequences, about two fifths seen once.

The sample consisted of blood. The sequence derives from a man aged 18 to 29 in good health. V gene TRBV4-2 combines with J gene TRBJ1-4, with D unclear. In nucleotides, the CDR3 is TGTGCCAGCAGCCAGAGTAGTGCCTCTAATGAAAAACTGTTTTTT. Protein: CASSQSSASNEKLFF.